The clone carrying this TCR beta chain was found many times. The antigen remains unidentified. Patients between 18 and 65 years old had hyperthyroidism, newly diagnosed and lasting under 2 months. This sample is drawn from a study of T cells in Graves' hyperthyroidism and ophthalmopathy. Trimming pared 7 bases from V and 6 bases from J, leaving 19 bases between. CDR1 MDHEN and CDR2 SYDVKM come from the germline V gene. The CDR3 is 14 amino acids. Researchers amplified the TCR beta CDR3 regions from RNA transcripts. TCR CDR3 underwent first-round RT-PCR with the HTBI primer set. Each CDR3 protein gets one entry after TCRdb re-called the multiplex PCR reads with MiXCR. This table holds some 720,000 distinct CDR3 sequences, about 15% found once. Whole-study results and caveats: Most thyroid clonotypes that were expanded above 0.001 also turned up in blood.

The source of this sequence is a man younger than 35 with Graves' hyperthyroidism. Source material: blood. This sequence joins TRBV28 and TRBJ2-7; a weak D match, TRBD2 (6 bases). As DNA, the CDR3 is TGTGCCAGCATTCTCTTAGCGGAGCCCGGCGAGCAGTACTTC. It yields the protein CASILLAEPGEQYF.